One and the same sample provided the 26 T cell receptor beta chains below, sequenced in a study of Graves' ophthalmopathy and Graves' hyperthyroidism. As the template, RNA transcripts were used to amplify TCR beta CDR3 regions. The library came from an HTBI-primed first-round RT-PCR and a second-round multiplex PCR. TCRdb reprocessed the multiplex PCR reads via MiXCR and lists one record per CDR3 protein. The sample holds 600,000 to 700,000 distinct CDR3 sequences, 35% to 50% seen once. The sample was peripheral blood. The receptors were sampled from an adult man with Graves' ophthalmopathy.

This clonotype was counted many times. The genes are TRBV7-3 and TRBJ2-2, with a possible D match to TRBD1 (6 bases). This CDR3 comprises 17 residues. CDR1 and CDR2 (germline): SGHTA, FQGTGA. Trimming pared 3 bases from V and 3 bases from J, leaving 17 bases between. As DNA, the CDR3 is TGTGCCAGCAGCTTGCTGACAGGCAGTAAAGACACCGGGGAGCTGTTTTTT. It yields the protein CASSLLTGSKDTGELFF.

In regard to this clonotype: Since no conserved phenylalanine or tryptophan closes the CDR3, a read error is the likely cause. CDR3 protein: CASRLADTQYV. DNA for the CDR3: TGTGCCAGTCGATTGGCAGATACGCAGTATGTT. The chain carries TRBV12-3 or TRBV12-4 and TRBJ2-3; D remains ambiguous. This CDR3 has 11 amino acids. Trimming stripped 9 bases from V and 4 bases from J, with 8 bases between.

This clonotype was seen a handful of times. J is TRBJ1-6 and V is TRBV10-3, with D possibly being TRBD1 (5 bases). Trimming removed 10 bases from V and 1 base from J, with 23 bases in between. This CDR3 is built from 18 residues. Germline V gives CDR1 ENHRY, CDR2 SYGVKD. The CDR3 coding sequence is TGTGCCAGCTTGGCGGGGCAGGGAGCCGGGTCCTATAATTCACCCCTCCACTTT. Protein product: CASLAGQGAGSYNSPLHF.

This clonotype was seen just once. The CDR3 does not close with the conserved phenylalanine or tryptophan, likely indicating a read error. It is unclear where the CDR3 begins or ends on the DNA, so no DNA is shown, and the CDR3 is as TCRdb lists it. This sequence joins TRBV9 and TRBJ1-1. Germline-derived CDR1 and CDR2 are SGDLS and YYNGEE. The CDR3 spans 10 residues, counting both ends. The CDR3 region is CASSVEGLAS.

This clonotype was seen repeatedly, ten times or more. The chain recombines TRBV5-1 with TRBJ2-7; D gene ambiguous. Trimming cost V 0 bases and J 5 bases, with 15 bases left between them. The CDR3 has 15 residues. Germline lookup yields CDR1 SGHRS and CDR2 YFSETQ. The CDR3 loop is CASSLVGSPWDEQYF. The CDR3 DNA follows: TGCGCCAGCAGCTTGGTTGGCAGTCCGTGGGACGAGCAGTACTTC.

This clonotype appeared many times. J is TRBJ1-5 and V is TRBV19; no reliable D call. The CDR3 has 14 amino acids. V gave up 7 bases and J gave up 0 bases, with 10 bases separating them. The V gene's germline CDR1 is LNHDA and CDR2 SQIVND (reference sequence). The CDR3 region has the DNA TGTGCCAGTACGCCAGAAGATAGCAATCAGCCCCAGCATTTT. Its translation is CASTPEDSNQPQHF. Complete variable domain (other parts from reference TRBV19 and TRBJ1-5): DGGITQSPKYLFRKEGQNVTLSCEQNLNHDAMYWYRQDPGQGLRLIYYSQIVNDFQKGDIAEGYSVSREKKESFPLTVTSAQKNPTAFYLCASTPEDSNQPQHFGDGTRLSIL.

This clonotype was observed a few times. This sequence joins TRBV12-3 or TRBV12-4 and TRBJ1-1; 11 bases map to TRBD1. The CDR3 runs to 15 residues. J lost 6 bases, V lost 7 bases, and 10 bases had no gene match. CDR3: CASTTGGGQGAEAFF. The CDR3 nucleotides are TGTGCCAGCACCACTGGAGGGGGACAGGGGGCTGAAGCTTTCTTT.

This clonotype has ten or more counts. V is TRBV20-1 and J is TRBJ2-7; D unresolved. V lost 4 bases to trimming and J lost 4 bases, with 14 bases between them. The CDR3 has 13 amino acids. The germline CDR1 and CDR2 sequences are DFQATT and SNEGSKA (reference sequence). The CDR3 loop is CSAKVPNRYEQYF. The CDR3 nucleotides read TGCAGTGCTAAGGTCCCTAACCGGTACGAGCAGTACTTC.

Note on this clonotype: Mismatch with germline at one junction end may stem from a read error. The chain employs TRBV7-2 and TRBJ2-7; D remains unclear. The CDR3 extends over 12 amino acids. Germline V gives CDR1 SGHTA, CDR2 FQGNSA. The CDR3 DNA reads TGTGCCAGCAGCTTAGCTGTTTACGGGCAGTACTTC. Encoded protein: CASSLAVYGQYF.

The V gene is TRBV7-8, the J gene TRBJ1-2, with 7 bases aligning to TRBD1. This CDR3 region has 16 residues. V lost 5 bases to trimming and J lost 5 bases; unmatched junction nucleotides: 14. Germline CDR1 and CDR2: SGHVS and FQNEAQ. The CDR3 region is CASSQVVGRGAYGYTF. CDR3 nucleotide sequence: TGTGCCAGCAGCCAAGTCGTTGGCAGGGGGGCGTATGGCTACACCTTC.

This clonotype was seen at least ten times. The rearrangement joins TRBV7-9 to TRBJ1-5, with D perhaps TRBD1 (5 bases). This CDR3 region has 14 residues. Trimming removed 5 bases from V and 4 bases from J, with 12 bases in between. The germline V gene encodes CDR1 SEHNR and CDR2 FQNEAQ (reference sequence). CDR3 DNA sequence: TGTGCCAGCAGCAACGGGACCGGGAATCAGCCCCAGCATTTT. Its translation: CASSNGTGNQPQHF.

The table lists this clonotype with many counts. This sequence joins TRBV12-3 or TRBV12-4 and TRBJ1-2; the D gene is possibly TRBD1 (5 bases). This CDR3 is 14 amino acids long. Deletions cut 1 base from V and 4 bases from J, with 10 bases between. The CDR3 protein is CASSLGRQPYGYTF. The CDR3 bases are TGTGCCAGCAGTTTAGGGAGACAGCCCTATGGCTACACCTTC.

At least ten counts were recorded for this clonotype. The chain recombines TRBV12-3 or TRBV12-4 with TRBJ1-4, with 7 nucleotides matching TRBD1. J was trimmed by 8 bases and V by 7 bases; bases with no gene match: 13. This CDR3 has 15 amino acids. CDR3 amino acids: CASNDDRQGGEKLFF. The DNA of the CDR3 is TGTGCCAGCAACGATGATAGACAGGGTGGCGAAAAACTGTTTTTT.

This clonotype was detected many times. The chain couples TRBV20-1 to TRBJ1-5; D call uncertain. CDR3 length equals 12 residues. Germline lookup yields CDR1 DFQATT and CDR2 SNEGSKA (reference sequence). V lost 1 base, J lost 4 bases, and 5 bases lay in between. CDR3 in DNA: TGCAGTGCTAGAGCTGGGAATCAGCCCCAGCATTTT. Protein product: CSARAGNQPQHF.

This chain uses TRBV5-1 with TRBJ1-6; D might be TRBD1 (6 bases). Germline V gene lookup returns CDR1 SGHRS and CDR2 YFSETQ. Trimming removed 3 bases from V and 1 base from J, with 11 bases in between. The CDR3 covers 16 residues. CDR3 residues: CASSSRDISYNSPLHF. The CDR3 region has the DNA TGCGCCAGCAGCTCCCGGGACATTTCCTATAATTCACCCCTCCACTTT.

The chain joins TRBV28 to TRBJ2-2; 13 bases line up with TRBD2. J was trimmed by 0 bases and V by 1 base; bases with no gene match: 8. Looked up from germline, CDR1 is MDHEN and CDR2 is SYDVKM. The CDR3 has 20 residues. CDR3 sequence: CASSLYSLGLAGTNTGELFF. The DNA of the CDR3 is TGTGCCAGCAGTTTATACTCATTGGGACTAGCGGGGACGAACACCGGGGAGCTGTTTTTT.

The rearrangement joins TRBV7-2 to TRBJ1-4; tentatively, D is TRBD1 (6 bases). This CDR3 is 16 amino acids long. The germline gives CDR1 SGHTA, CDR2 FQGNSA. V lost 4 bases and J 5 bases, leaving 17 bases between the germline ends. The CDR3 nucleotides are TGTGCCAGCAGCTGGGGGGGCGGGGGCAACAATGAAAAACTGTTTTTT. Translated, it gives CASSWGGGGNNEKLFF.

In its sample, this clonotype was seen a few times. The chain joins TRBV19 to TRBJ2-7, with a possible D match to TRBD2 (6 bases). In germline, CDR1 is LNHDA, CDR2 SQIVND (reference sequence). V dropped 5 bases and J dropped 1 base, with 12 bases sitting between them. The CDR3 is 14 amino acids. The CDR3 nucleotides read TGTGCCAGTAGTCCCATAGCGGTATCCTACGAGCAGTACTTC. Its protein is CASSPIAVSYEQYF.

This chain joins TRBV25-1 and TRBJ2-2; D unclear. The germline CDR1 and CDR2 sequences are MGHDK and SYGVNS. V was shortened by 3 bases and J by 0 bases, with 8 bases between the two germline ends. This CDR3 contains 15 residues. CDR3 region: CASSDIFANTGELFF. The CDR3 DNA reads TGTGCCAGCAGTGACATCTTCGCGAACACCGGGGAGCTGTTTTTT.

This clonotype was counted many times. The chain carries TRBV5-1 and TRBJ2-7, with a weak D call TRBD2 (5 bases). Trimming left V 4 bases short and J 3 bases short, with 14 bases between. In germline, CDR1 is SGHRS, CDR2 YFSETQ. The CDR3 length is 14 residues. The CDR3 DNA follows: TGCGCCAGCAGCCCCTGGGCGGGTAGCTACGAGCAGTACTTC. This translates into CASSPWAGSYEQYF.

As for this clonotype: At one of its ends the junction is not consistent with the germline gene, which may arise from a read error. The chain has TRBV2 and TRBJ2-2, with D tentatively TRBD2 (5 bases). CDR1 SNHLY and CDR2 FYNNEI come from the germline V gene. The CDR3 loop spans 12 amino acids. CDR3 bases: TGTGCCAGCTCACCACGGACCGGGGAGCCGTTTTTT. Protein product: CASSPRTGEPFF.

Worth noting for this clonotype: Lacking the conserved final phenylalanine or tryptophan, this CDR3 likely reflects a read error. This sequence joins TRBV6-5 and TRBJ2-2, with TRBD2 matching 14 bases. Trimming cost V 4 bases and J 10 bases; bases outside gene matches: 5. The CDR3 spans 15 residues. Germline V gene sequence: CDR1 MNHEY, CDR2 SVGAGI. The CDR3 reads CASSLPGLAGVELFL. The CDR3 DNA reads as TGTGCCAGCAGTTTGCCGGGACTAGCGGGAGTGGAGCTGTTTCTT.

The chain recombines TRBV29-1 with TRBJ2-5, with D tentatively TRBD2 (6 bases). Matching the DNA end better, TRBJ2-7 makes the J call doubtful. This CDR3 spans 12 amino acids. CDR1 and CDR2 (germline): SQVTM, ANQGSEA. The CDR3 is CSVEEDYYEQYF. DNA for the CDR3: TGCAGCGTTGAAGAGGACTACTACGAGCAGTACTTC.

This clonotype was seen a handful of times. This chain connects TRBV10-3 to TRBJ1-2; no firm D call. Trimming took off 5 bases at V and 0 bases at J, with 13 bases between the two ends. The CDR3 spans 15 residues. Per germline, CDR1 ENHRY and CDR2 SYGVKD. DNA for the CDR3: TGTGCCATCAGTTTACGCAGTGGAGCTAACTATGGCTACACCTTC. Its translation: CAISLRSGANYGYTF.

Comments on this clonotype: A read error may be the cause here, since a much bigger clone is one base away. The V and J genes are TRBV7-2 and TRBJ2-2; a weak D match, TRBD2 (6 bases). Trimming took off 5 bases at V and 9 bases at J, with 13 bases between the two ends. The CDR3 totals 13 residues. From germline, CDR1 is SGHTA and CDR2 FQGNSA. In DNA form, the CDR3 reads TGTGCCAGCAGCCGGGAGTATGACTGGGAGCTGTTTTTT. Its protein is CASSREYDWELFF. The variable domain in full, with the rest retrieved from reference TRBV7-2 and TRBJ2-2, is GAGVSQSPSNKVTEKGKDVELRCDPISGHTALYWYRQSLGQGLEFLIYFQGNSAPDKSGLPSDRFSAERTGGSVSTLTIQRTQQEDSAVYLCASSREYDWELFFGEGSRLTVL.

The chain has TRBV2 and TRBJ1-2, with a weak D call TRBD1 (5 bases). The germline CDR1 and CDR2 sequences are SNHLY and FYNNEI. The length of the CDR3 is 18 residues. V was cut by 4 bases and J by 6 bases, with 27 bases left in between. The CDR3 loop is CASSGLGRGDQRRDGYTF. CDR3 nucleotides: TGTGCCAGCAGTGGATTAGGACGGGGCGATCAGCGGCGTGATGGCTACACCTTC.